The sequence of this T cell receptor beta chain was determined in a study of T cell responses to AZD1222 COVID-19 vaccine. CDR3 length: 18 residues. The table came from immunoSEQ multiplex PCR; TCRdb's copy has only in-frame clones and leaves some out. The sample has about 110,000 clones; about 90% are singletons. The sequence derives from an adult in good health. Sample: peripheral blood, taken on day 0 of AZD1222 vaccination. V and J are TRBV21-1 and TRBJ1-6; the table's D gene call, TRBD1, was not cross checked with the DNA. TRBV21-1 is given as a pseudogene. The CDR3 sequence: CANPTGGPALTYNSPLHF. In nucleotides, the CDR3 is TGTGCCAACCCTACAGGGGGCCCGGCACTCACATATAATTCACCCCTCCACTTT.